This TCR beta chain was retrieved from a study of early T cells in non-severe SARS-CoV-2 infection. In the study overall: Sequencing targeted bulk RNA from unsorted whole blood, leaving chains unpaired. Regarding the study as a whole: There was a bias toward anti-spike CD8 responses in VDJdb matching, which missed private and CD4 specificities.

The CDR3 has 19 residues. CDR1 is MNHEY and CDR2 is SVGAGI in the germline V gene. Attachment of unique molecular identifiers to individual cDNA molecules was performed. TCRdb passed the 5' RACE reads through MiXCR, listing each CDR3 protein once. The sample lists tens of thousands of distinct CDR3 sequences, about 11% occurring once. A note on this clonotype: Its cognate antigen is unknown. One end of the junction does not line up with germline, which may come from a read error.

This clonotype was sampled from an adult who was a healthcare worker with PCR-confirmed SARS-CoV-2 infection or an uninfected control (not recorded which). The sample consisted of whole blood. The V gene is TRBV6-5, the J gene TRBJ2-3, with TRBD2 identical over 8 bases. The CDR3 DNA follows: TGTGCCAGCAGTTACTCCGTTCCCGGGGGCGGGAGGAGCAAAGATACGCAGTATTTT. Translating gives CASSYSVPGGGRSKDTQYF.